Here is one TCR beta chain with its context. The data were obtained in a study of blood T cell repertoires in COVID-19. The V and J ends lost 4 bases and 7 bases, in that order; junction bases with no gene match: 2. Germline V CDR1 and CDR2: SEHNR, FQNEAQ (reference sequence). The CDR3 covers 13 residues. The protocol was immunoSEQ multiplex PCR, while the TCRdb copy is restricted to in-frame clones and leaves out a portion. Found here are about 240,000 clones, 75% to 85% of them singletons; the top ten hold around an eighth. The chain links TRBV7-9 to TRBJ1-4; TRBD1 matches 8 bases. Input material: peripheral blood. The source is a woman aged 55 to 70 with active or convalescent COVID-19. This CDR3 reads CASSSGGPEKLFF. The CDR3 DNA follows: TGTGCCAGCAGCTCAGGGGGCCCTGAAAAACTGTTTTTT.